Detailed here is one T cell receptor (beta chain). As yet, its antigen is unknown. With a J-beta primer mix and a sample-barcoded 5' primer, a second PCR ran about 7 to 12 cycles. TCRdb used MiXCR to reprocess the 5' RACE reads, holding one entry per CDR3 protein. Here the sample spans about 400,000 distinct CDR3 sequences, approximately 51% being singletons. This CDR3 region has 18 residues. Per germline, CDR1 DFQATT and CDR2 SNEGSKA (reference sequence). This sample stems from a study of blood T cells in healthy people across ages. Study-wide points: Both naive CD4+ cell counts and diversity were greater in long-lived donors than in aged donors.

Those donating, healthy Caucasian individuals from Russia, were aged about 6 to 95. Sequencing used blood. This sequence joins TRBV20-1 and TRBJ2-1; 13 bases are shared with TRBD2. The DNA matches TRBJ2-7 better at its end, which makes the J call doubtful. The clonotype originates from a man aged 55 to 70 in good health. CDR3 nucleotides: TGCAGTGCTAGAGCGACTAGCGGGGGGCCGAGCTCCTACAATGAGCAGTACTTC. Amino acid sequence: CSARATSGGPSSYNEQYF.